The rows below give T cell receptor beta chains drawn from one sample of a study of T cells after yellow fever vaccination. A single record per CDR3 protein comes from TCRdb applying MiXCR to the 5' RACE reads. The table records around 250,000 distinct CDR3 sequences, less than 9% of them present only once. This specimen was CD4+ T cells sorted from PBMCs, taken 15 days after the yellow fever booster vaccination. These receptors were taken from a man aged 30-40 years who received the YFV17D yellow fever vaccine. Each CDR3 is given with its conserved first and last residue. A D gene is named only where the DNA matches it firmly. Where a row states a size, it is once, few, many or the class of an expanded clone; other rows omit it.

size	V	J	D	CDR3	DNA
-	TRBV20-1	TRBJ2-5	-	CSASARPQETQYF	TGCAGTGCATCAGCACGCCCGCAAGAGACCCAGTACTTC
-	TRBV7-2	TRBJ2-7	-	CASSLVGGDREQYF	TGTGCCAGCAGCTTAGTTGGGGGAGACCGCGAGCAGTACTTC
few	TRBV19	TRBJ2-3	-	CASSYRVTGTDTQYF	TGTGCCAGTAGTTATAGAGTGACAGGCACAGATACGCAGTATTTT
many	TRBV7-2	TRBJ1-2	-	CASQGRFIAF	TGTGCCAGTCAGGGCCGGTTTATCGCCTTC
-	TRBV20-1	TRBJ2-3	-	CSSPLGGTDTQYF	TGCAGTTCCCCCCTTGGTGGCACAGATACGCAGTATTTT
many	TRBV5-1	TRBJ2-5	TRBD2	CASSLQLFVSGKGETQYF	TGCGCCAGCAGCTTACAACTTTTCGTGAGCGGGAAGGGAGAGACCCAGTACTTC
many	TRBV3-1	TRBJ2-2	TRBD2	CASSLSGANTGELFF	TGTGCCAGCAGCCTAAGCGGGGCGAACACCGGGGAGCTGTTTTTT
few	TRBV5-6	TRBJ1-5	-	CASSLWGYGQPQHF	TGTGCCAGCAGCTTGTGGGGGTATGGTCAGCCCCAGCATTTT
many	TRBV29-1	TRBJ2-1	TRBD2	CSVDSGRSRGEQFF	TGCAGCGTTGACAGCGGGAGATCCCGAGGTGAGCAGTTCTTC
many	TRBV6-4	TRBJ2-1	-	CASSTCLDSRGNEQFF	TGTGCCAGCAGCACCTGCCTGGACTCCCGCGGTAATGAGCAGTTCTTC
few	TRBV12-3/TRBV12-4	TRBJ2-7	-	CASSLASGAQQYF	TGTGCCAGCAGTTTAGCGTCTGGGGCCCAGCAGTACTTC
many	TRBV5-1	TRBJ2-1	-	CASSLAGTSISYNEQFF	TGCGCCAGCAGCTTGGCAGGGACGTCCATCTCCTACAATGAGCAGTTCTTC
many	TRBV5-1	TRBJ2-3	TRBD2	CASSPPSGRGTDTQYF	TGCGCCAGCAGCCCTCCCAGCGGGAGAGGCACAGATACGCAGTATTTT
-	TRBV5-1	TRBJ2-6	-	CASSPQGGAGANVLTF	TGCGCCAGCAGCCCCCAGGGGGGCGCTGGGGCCAACGTCCTGACTTTC
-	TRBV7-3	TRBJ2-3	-	CASSLTGGTSTDTQYF	TGTGCCAGCAGCTTAACAGGCGGGACTAGCACAGATACGCAGTATTTT
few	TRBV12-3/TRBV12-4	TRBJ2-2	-	CASSRARNTGELFF	TGTGCCAGCAGCCGCGCTAGGAACACCGGGGAGCTGTTTTTT
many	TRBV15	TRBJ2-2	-	CATSRDRQNTGELFF	TGTGCCACCAGCAGAGATCGTCAGAACACCGGGGAGCTGTTTTTT
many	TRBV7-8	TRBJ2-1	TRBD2	CASRGDSYNEQFF	TGTGCCAGCCGGGGGGACTCCTACAATGAGCAGTTCTTC
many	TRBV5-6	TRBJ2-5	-	CASSFEIQETQYF	TGTGCCAGCAGCTTCGAGATCCAAGAGACCCAGTACTTC
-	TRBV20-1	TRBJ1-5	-	CSVLTPGRDSNQPQHF	TGCAGTGTACTAACACCGGGACGGGATAGCAATCAGCCCCAGCATTTT
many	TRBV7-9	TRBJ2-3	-	CASSLGVQSSTDTQYF	TGTGCCAGCAGCTTAGGAGTACAGAGTAGCACAGATACGCAGTATTTT
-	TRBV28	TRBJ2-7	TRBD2	CASSLEPGLAGSYEQYF	TGTGCCAGCAGTTTAGAACCCGGACTAGCTGGCTCTTACGAGCAGTACTTC
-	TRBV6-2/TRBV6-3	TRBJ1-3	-	CASSYQGFSGNTIYF	TGTGCCAGCAGTTACCAGGGATTCTCTGGAAACACCATATATTTT
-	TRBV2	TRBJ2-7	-	CASSDHTFPYEQYF	TGTGCCAGCAGTGACCATACCTTCCCCTACGAGCAGTACTTC
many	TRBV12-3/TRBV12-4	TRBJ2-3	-	CASNPSTDTQYF	TGTGCCAGCAACCCTAGCACAGATACGCAGTATTTT
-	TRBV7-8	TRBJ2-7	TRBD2	CASSLAILTSGRFASYEQYF	TGTGCCAGCAGCTTAGCGATATTGACTAGCGGGAGGTTCGCTAGCTACGAGCAGTACTTC
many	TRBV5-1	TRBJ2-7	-	CASSLGGQSYEQYF	TGCGCCAGCAGCTTGGGAGGGCAGAGCTACGAGCAGTACTTC